Below are 28 T cell receptor beta chains sequenced from a single sample in a study of tumor-infiltrating lymphocytes in primary liver carcinoma. Co-extracted RNA and DNA came from roughly 20-30 mg of unsorted bulk tissue. Reverse transcription of 450 to 500 ng total RNA with a constant-region primer produced TCR beta cDNA. What produced the TCR beta libraries was three nested multiplex PCR rounds using slightly modified ARM-PCR. The study ran its first two PCR rounds for around 10 cycles each, using TRBV1-TRBV30 forward primers and a C-beta reverse primer. TCRdb called the multiplex PCR reads again in MiXCR, with one record for every CDR3 protein. The repertoire holds about 130,000 distinct CDR3 sequences, with 64% as singletons. The sample comprised liver tumor tissue from sampling region 3. As to subset: tumor region T3, left-lateral pole. The source is a woman aged 55-70 years with primary liver carcinoma and hepatitis B virus infection.

This clonotype was counted a few times. The chain recombines TRBV7-9 with TRBJ2-5; either TRBD1 or TRBD2 may supply D (6 bases each). Germline V CDR1 and CDR2: SEHNR, FQNEAQ (reference sequence). This CDR3 region has 15 residues. V shed 0 bases and J shed 5 bases, with 13 bases lying between them. The CDR3 DNA sequence: TGTGCCAGCAGCTTAGCCCGGGGGCTGGTGGAGACCCAGTACTTC. The encoded protein is CASSLARGLVETQYF.

As concerns this clonotype: Compared with germline, one end of the junction differs, possibly owing to a read error. The CDR3 here is CATSYSRGSRRETQCF. The CDR3, as DNA: TGTGCCACCAGCTACTCCCGTGGTAGCAGGAGAGAGACCCAGTGCTTC. V usage is TRBV11-2 and J usage is TRBJ2-5; no clear D gene. This CDR3 has 16 amino acids. Germline V gene sequence: CDR1 SGHAT, CDR2 FQNNGV.

Notes on this clonotype: This sequence may be a read error, since a much larger clone differs from it by one base. V gene TRBV7-8 combines with J gene TRBJ1-1, with 10 bases aligning to TRBD1. This CDR3 region has 14 residues. Germline-derived CDR1 and CDR2 are SGHVS and FQNEAQ. In DNA form, the CDR3 reads TGTGCCAGCAGCTTCCAGACAGGGGGCACTGCAGCTTTCTTT. It yields the protein CASSFQTGGTAAFF.

This clonotype was seen a few times. A read error may produce the germline difference seen at one junction end. The chain couples TRBV28 to TRBJ2-5; D gene unclear. The CDR3 sequence is 14 residues long. From germline, CDR1 is MDHEN and CDR2 SYDVKM. DNA of the CDR3: TGTGCCAGCAGTTTTTTGGGTTACCATGAGACCCAGTACTTC. Its translation: CASSFLGYHETQYF.

Of note for this clonotype: Just one base apart from a much larger clone, this may be a read error. The chain combines TRBV10-2 with TRBJ2-3, with D perhaps matching TRBD2 (5 bases). The CDR3 has 13 residues. Per germline, CDR1 WSHSY and CDR2 SAAADI. V lost 6 bases to trimming and J lost 4 bases, with 11 bases between them. The CDR3 DNA reads as TGCGCCAGCAGACTAGTCGCCCCAGATACGCAGTATTTT. Translating it yields CASRLVAPDTQYF.

Of note for this clonotype: Possible read error: a much larger clone is one base away. The V gene is TRBV5-1, the J gene TRBJ2-2; 10 positions agree with TRBD2. CDR3 length equals 14 residues. Germline V lookup: CDR1 SGHRS, CDR2 YFSETQ. The chain's CDR3 is CASKTSGNTGEQFF. The CDR3 coding sequence is TGCGCCAGCAAAACTAGCGGGAACACCGGGGAGCAGTTTTTT.

A note on this clonotype: A much larger clonotype is one base distant, so this may be a read error. DNA of the CDR3: TGTGCCATCAGCCGTGGAGGGGGGGAAAAACTGCTTTTT. Translating gives CAISRGGGEKLLF. The rearrangement joins TRBV10-3 to TRBJ1-4; D is perhaps TRBD1 (6 bases). Germline V gives CDR1 ENHRY, CDR2 SYGVKD. The CDR3 runs 13 residues.

The sample holds many counts of this clonotype. The chain joins TRBV5-6 to TRBJ1-5; D remains unclear. The germline V gene encodes CDR1 SGHDT and CDR2 YYEEEE. V was cut by 4 bases and J by 1 base, with 9 bases left in between. The CDR3 has 14 residues. The CDR3 region is CASSLFWSNQPQHF. The DNA for the CDR3 is TGTGCCAGCAGCCTATTCTGGAGCAATCAGCCCCAGCATTTT.

The gene calls are TRBV29-1 and TRBJ1-2, with D perhaps matching TRBD1 (5 bases). Trimming pared 7 bases from V and 3 bases from J, leaving 15 bases between. CDR3 length: 13 residues. Germline-derived CDR1 and CDR2 are SQVTM and ANQGSEA. In DNA form, the CDR3 reads TGCAGCGCCGCTGGCGGGACTGACTATGGCTACACCTTC. It is translated as CSAAGGTDYGYTF.

To note about this clonotype: An end of the junction differs from the germline gene, which may be a read error. V usage is TRBV4-2 and J usage is TRBJ2-3, with D unclear. Germline V CDR1 and CDR2: LGHNA, YNFKEQ. The CDR3 runs to 13 residues. CDR3 DNA sequence: TGTGCCGGCAGTCAAGTATTGGGAGATACGCAGTATTTT. This encodes CAGSQVLGDTQYF.

Turning to this clonotype: The junction differs from germline at one of its ends, possibly a read error. The chain uses TRBV12-3 or TRBV12-4 and TRBJ1-2; the match to TRBD1 covers 12 bases. The CDR3 has 17 amino acids. CDR3 nucleotide sequence: TGTGCCAGCAGGGGCTATACGGGACAGGGGGCGATCTATGGCCACATCTTC. Amino acids: CASRGYTGQGAIYGHIF.

This clonotype came up once. One end of the junction fails to match germline, which may point to a read error. The chain uses TRBV4-1 and TRBJ2-7; D is unresolved. The CDR3 is 17 amino acids. Per germline, CDR1 MGHRA and CDR2 YSYEKL. CDR3 region: CASGQDRGGVGIYEQYF. Written as DNA, the CDR3 is TGCGCCAGCGGCCAAGACCGCGGCGGAGTTGGGATCTACGAGCAGTACTTT.

This clonotype was counted at least ten times. The CDR3 coding sequence is TGTGCCAGCAGTTTAGTGAGGGCTGAAGCTTTCTTT. Its protein product is CASSLVRAEAFF. The V call is TRBV12-3 or TRBV12-4, the J call TRBJ1-1; D not resolved. Trimming took off 1 base at V and 6 bases at J, with 6 bases between the two ends. This CDR3 is 12 amino acids long.

Of note for this clonotype: Lacking the conserved final phenylalanine or tryptophan, this CDR3 likely reflects a read error. This chain links TRBV5-1 with TRBJ2-2; D remains unclear. CDR3 length equals 13 residues. CDR1 is SGHRS, CDR2 YFSETQ, per germline. DNA for the CDR3: TGCGCCAGTAGCTTGGGAAACACCGGGGAGCTGTTTTAT. The encoded protein is CASSLGNTGELFY.

This clonotype was seen only once. This sequence may be a read error, since a much larger clone differs from it by one base. This chain connects TRBV28 to TRBJ2-7, with D hard to call. This CDR3 is built from 13 residues. Germline CDR1 reads MDHEN; CDR2 reads SYDVKM. The CDR3 DNA follows: TGTGCCTGCAGCCCGACTGCAACCTACGAGCAGTACTTC. Its protein is CACSPTATYEQYF.

Turning to this clonotype: A junction boundary mismatches the germline segment, possibly from a read error. The rearrangement joins TRBV12-3 or TRBV12-4 to TRBJ1-2; D perhaps matches TRBD1 (5 bases). This CDR3 is built from 15 residues. The CDR3 DNA is TGTGTCAGCAGTCAAGGACACAAAGTTAACTATGGCTACACATTC. Its translation is CVSSQGHKVNYGYTF.

About this clonotype: The junction differs from germline at one of its ends, possibly a read error. CDR3 region: CASSLLPSPGEQFF. DNA of the CDR3: TGCGCCAGCAGCTTGTTACCTAGCCCCGGGGAGCAGTTTTTT. This chain connects TRBV5-1 to TRBJ2-2; TRBD2 might be the D (5 bases). CDR3 length equals 14 residues. From germline, CDR1 is SGHRS and CDR2 YFSETQ.

J is TRBJ2-6 and V is TRBV5-4; D might be TRBD1 (6 bases). Deletions cut 1 base from V and 0 bases from J, with 14 bases between. Looked up from germline, CDR1 is SGHNT and CDR2 is YYREEE (reference sequence). The CDR3 runs to 18 residues. Here the CDR3 reads CASSLFLDSHSGANVLTF. The CDR3 region has the DNA TGTGCCAGCAGCTTGTTTCTGGACAGCCACTCTGGGGCCAACGTCCTGACTTTC.

In this sample, this clonotype turned up a few times. The V and J genes are TRBV7-9 and TRBJ2-7; tentatively, D is TRBD1 (6 bases). CDR1 and CDR2 (germline): SEHNR, FQNEAQ (reference sequence). Deletions cut 1 base from V and 8 bases from J, with 12 bases between. This CDR3 region has 13 residues. The chain's CDR3 is CASSLDGTMQQYF. The CDR3 region has the DNA TGTGCCAGCAGCTTAGATGGGACAATGCAGCAGTACTTC. The variable domain in full, completed from reference TRBV7-9 and TRBJ2-7, reads DTGVSQNPRHKITKRGQNVTFRCDPISEHNRLYWYRQTLGQGPEFLTYFQNEAQLEKSRLLSDRFSAERPKGSFSTLEIQRTEQGDSAMYLCASSLDGTMQQYFGPGTRLTVT.

With regard to this clonotype: The junction shows a germline mismatch at one end, possibly a read error. This chain connects TRBV6-1 to TRBJ2-3; 7 positions match TRBD2. The CDR3 consists of 13 residues. Germline lookup yields CDR1 MNHNS and CDR2 SASEGT. CDR3 DNA sequence: TGTGCCACCGAAGCGGGGCCCGCAGATATGCAGTATTTT. Its translation: CATEAGPADMQYF.

Regarding this clonotype: A much larger clone lies one base from this, so it may be a read error. Here the CDR3 omits its conserved ending phenylalanine or tryptophan, so a read error is the likely source. The chain links TRBV29-1 to TRBJ1-2, with D possibly TRBD1 on 5 matching bases. Trimming left V 7 bases short and J 8 bases short, with 14 bases between. Germline V gene data show CDR1 as SQVTM and CDR2 as ANQGSEA. This CDR3 has 11 amino acids. CDR3 protein: CSGKTEKGYTL. The CDR3 nucleotides read TGCAGCGGAAAGACAGAAAAAGGCTACACCTTA.

As for this clonotype: With a much larger clone just one base away, this may be a read error. The V and J genes are TRBV29-1 and TRBJ2-1; TRBD2 is a possible D gene (6 bases). The V gene lost 7 bases and the J gene lost 9 bases, with 10 bases spanning the gap. The CDR3 totals 10 residues. CDR1 is SQVTM, CDR2 ANQGSEA, per germline. Here the CDR3 reads CSGGISEQFF. CDR3 DNA: TGCAGCGGCGGGATCAGTGAGCAGTTCTTC.

As regards this clonotype: Relative to the germline gene, one junction end is altered; a read error may explain this. The chain links TRBV11-2 to TRBJ2-4; D might be TRBD1 (5 bases). Germline V gene lookup returns CDR1 SGHAT and CDR2 FQNNGV. The CDR3 has 17 amino acids. This CDR3 reads CASSPRSGLMAKNIRYF. CDR3 nucleotides: TGTGCCAGCAGCCCCCGGTCAGGGTTGATGGCCAAAAACATTCGGTACTTC.

This sequence joins TRBV9 and TRBJ2-3, with D hard to call. CDR1 is SGDLS, CDR2 YYNGEE, per germline. The CDR3 spans 12 residues. Trimming removed 3 bases from V and 3 bases from J, with 5 bases in between. CDR3 amino acids: CASSGATDTQYF. As DNA, the CDR3 is TGTGCCAGCAGCGGTGCGACAGATACGCAGTATTTT.

This clonotype was counted a few times. The V call is TRBV5-1, the J call TRBJ2-5, with 8 bases identical to TRBD1. Germline lookup yields CDR1 SGHRS and CDR2 YFSETQ. The CDR3 runs 17 residues. V lost 0 bases and J lost 2; bases outside the gene matches: 9. The CDR3 sequence: CASSLVPQGARQETQYF. CDR3 DNA sequence: TGCGCCAGCAGCTTGGTCCCGCAGGGGGCACGGCAAGAGACCCAGTACTTC.

The V gene is TRBV19, the J gene TRBJ1-6, with unresolved D. The CDR3 runs to 15 residues. Trimming shortened V by 4 bases and J by 6 bases, and 13 bases separated the two germline ends. Germline lookup yields CDR1 LNHDA and CDR2 SQIVND (reference sequence). The CDR3 bases are TGTGCCAGTAGTACTCAAAGGACGAGTAATTCACCCCTCCACTTT. Protein product: CASSTQRTSNSPLHF.

This clonotype was seen many times. This chain connects TRBV6-1 to TRBJ2-7; D is unresolved. The CDR3 runs 10 residues. Deletions cut 5 bases from V and 5 bases from J, with 4 bases between. Germline values: CDR1 MNHNS, CDR2 SASEGT. CDR3 in amino acids: CASSFDEQYF. In DNA form, the CDR3 reads TGTGCCAGCAGTTTCGACGAGCAGTACTTC.

This clonotype was counted once. The conserved closing phenylalanine or tryptophan is absent in this CDR3, likely reflecting a read error. This chain uses TRBV7-9 with TRBJ1-2; D might be TRBD1 (5 bases). The CDR3 loop spans 13 amino acids. CDR1 is SEHNR, CDR2 FQNEAQ, per germline (reference sequence). V was pared by 5 bases and J by 6 bases, with 13 bases between. The CDR3 DNA reads TGTGCCAGCAGCACGAGGGGACTGAATGGCTACACCCTC. Protein: CASSTRGLNGYTL.